This note documents a single TCR beta chain sequence. It may be a read error: a sequence one base away is much more abundant. The sample originates from a study of regulatory T cells in long-lasting Graves disease. The authors built TCR beta libraries using iRepertoire HTBI primers and Arm-PCR of CDR3 regions. From the multiplex PCR reads, TCRdb called clonotypes with MiXCR, one entry per CDR3 protein. This table holds fewer than 350,000 distinct CDR3 sequences, 15% to 20% found once. Time point noted: newly diagnosed GD, antithyroid drugs for less than 3 months. With RNA extracted from PBMCs as input, the TCR library was made. CDR1 and CDR2 (germline): MNHNS, SASEGT. This CDR3 region has 14 residues.

This TCR was sampled from a female donor with Graves disease. This rearrangement joins TRBV6-1 to TRBJ1-6; no clear D gene. The sample consisted of peripheral blood mononuclear cells (PBMCs), taken at new diagnosis, from a patient treated with antithyroid drugs. The CDR3 region has the DNA TGTGCCGGCAGTCCGAGGTCCTATAATTCACCCCTCCACTTT. The encoded protein is CAGSPRSYNSPLHF.